This entry concerns a single TCR beta chain. The antigen is not known. The sample comes from a study of post-analysis software for immune sequencing data. Across the whole study: The patients showed relapsing-remitting, secondary progressive and progressive-relapsing multiple sclerosis courses. General study findings and limits: Strong co-clustering by F measure was seen for same-batch samples. There were about 5 TRBV segments more frequent in patients than controls, and TRBV5-6, TRBV5-1 and TRBV20-1 were among them.

Unique molecular identifiers were present in the TCR beta cDNA libraries. TCRdb independently ran MiXCR on the PCR reads; one entry per CDR3 protein. Of hundreds of thousands of distinct CDR3 sequences in the sample, about 60% were seen once. The V gene end was trimmed by 7 bases and the J gene end by 6 bases; junction bases not matched to a gene: 10. The germline V gene encodes CDR1 ENHRY and CDR2 SYGVKD. The CDR3 totals 15 residues. The gene calls are TRBV10-3 and TRBJ2-5; 11 bases match TRBD2. The clonotype originates from a girl aged 2 to 10 with multiple sclerosis. Source material: blood. CDR3 DNA: TGTGCCATCAACGACCGACTAGCGGGACTACAGACCCAGTACTTC. This encodes CAINDRLAGLQTQYF.